This T cell receptor beta chain was obtained from a study of blood T cell repertoires in COVID-19. Method: immunoSEQ multiplex PCR; TCRdb's copy keeps in-frame clones and lacks some. The sample holds under 300,000 clones; roughly 89% are singletons and the top ten take 0.9% to 1%. This clone was observed a single time. This receptor was taken from a woman aged 40 to 50 who had recovered from COVID-19. The sample was peripheral blood.

CDR3 sequence reads: CASSWALGGESYNEQFF. DNA of the CDR3: TGTGCCAGCAGCTGGGCTTTAGGCGGGGAGTCCTACAATGAGCAGTTCTTC. The V gene is TRBV5-4, the J gene TRBJ2-1; D may be TRBD2 (6 bases). V was clipped by 3 bases and J by 1 base, with 17 bases between them. The length of the CDR3 is 17 residues. Looked up from germline, CDR1 is SGHNT and CDR2 is YYREEE (reference sequence).